Below are 5 T cell receptor beta chains sequenced from a single sample in a study of T cells in localized non-small cell lung cancer. Libraries were prepared by immunoSEQ multiplex PCR; TCRdb keeps only in-frame clonotypes and omits some of them. The table includes roughly 33,000 clones, 85% to 90% detected once. Sequencing used peripheral blood, obtained before any cancer treatment. These receptors originate from a woman aged 40-70 years with stage I lung adenocarcinoma.

The chain is built from TRBV6-5 and TRBJ1-2; D remains ambiguous. V was clipped by 4 bases and J by 4 bases, with 13 bases between them. Germline V gene lookup returns CDR1 MNHEY and CDR2 SVGAGI. This CDR3 has 14 amino acids. The CDR3 sequence: CASSSRLGPYGYTF. The CDR3 DNA reads as TGTGCCAGCAGTTCCCGACTAGGCCCCTATGGCTACACCTTC.

The rearrangement joins TRBV11-2 to TRBJ1-1, with TRBD1 matching 8 bases. The length of the CDR3 is 15 residues. After removal of 2 bases from V and 6 bases from J, the junction contained 8 bases not matched to a gene. The V gene's germline CDR1 is SGHAT and CDR2 FQNNGV. CDR3 residues: CASSLTRQGASEAFF. The CDR3 DNA is TGTGCCAGCAGCTTAACTCGTCAGGGGGCCTCTGAAGCTTTCTTT.

This clone was counted only a few times. This chain links TRBV5-4 with TRBJ1-4; tentatively, D is TRBD1 (6 bases). V gave up 3 bases and J gave up 2 bases, with 8 bases separating them. The length of the CDR3 is 14 residues. CDR1 and CDR2 from the germline V gene are SGHNT and YYREEE (reference sequence). The CDR3 bases are TGTGCCAGCAGCTCGACAGGTACTAATGAAAAACTGTTTTTT. It yields the protein CASSSTGTNEKLFF. Variable domain in full (rest from reference TRBV5-4 and TRBJ1-4): ETGVTQSPTHLIKTRGQQVTLRCSSQSGHNTVSWYQQALGQGPQFIFQYYREEENGRGNFPPRFSGLQFPNYSSELNVNALELDDSALYLCASSSTGTNEKLFFGSGTQLSVL.

The chain combines TRBV10-3 with TRBJ2-3, with 9 bases fitting TRBD2. The CDR3 runs 15 residues. Per germline, CDR1 ENHRY and CDR2 SYGVKD. With V trimmed by 2 bases and J by 2 bases, 2 bases remained unmatched. Here the CDR3 reads CAISELAGNTDTQYF. CDR3 in DNA: TGTGCCATCAGTGAGCTAGCGGGGAACACAGATACGCAGTATTTT.

The chain combines TRBV9 with TRBJ1-2; no firm D call. The CDR3 loop spans 13 amino acids. The germline V gene has CDR1 SGDLS and CDR2 YYNGEE. Trimming shortened V by 7 bases and J by 4 bases, and 14 bases separated the two germline ends. The CDR3 DNA follows: TGTGCCAGCGGGCCCAGTTCCATCTATGGCTACACCTTC. This sequence encodes CASGPSSIYGYTF. The whole variable domain, remainder taken from reference TRBV9 and TRBJ1-2, is DSGVTQTPKHLITATGQRVTLRCSPRSGDLSVYWYQQSLDQGLQFLIQYYNGEERAKGNILERFSAQQFPDLHSELNLSSLELGDSALYFCASGPSSIYGYTFGSGTRLTVV.